The rows below give T cell receptor beta chains drawn from one sample of a study of cytomegalovirus exposure and HLA in healthy donors. The assay was immunoSEQ multiplex PCR, and TCRdb's table has in-frame clones only and misses some. The repertoire holds 80,000 to 95,000 clones, with about four fifths as singletons. The specimen was PBMCs. The receptors shown here come from a woman between 25 and 40 years old in good health and CMV-seronegative. Each CDR3 is given with its conserved first and last residue. A D gene is named only where the DNA matches it firmly. For some rows the clone size is stated as once, few or many, or as a class when expanded; others skip it.

j_call: TRBJ1-2; v_call: TRBV11-2; d_call: NA; clone_size: NA; cdr3_nt: TGTGCCAGCAGCGGGAGGGGGTTGAGCGGCTACACCTTC; cdr3_aa: CASSGRGLSGYTF
j_call: TRBJ2-7; v_call: TRBV27; d_call: NA; clone_size: once; cdr3_nt: TGTGCCAGCAGTTTCCCCGGTACCTACGAGCAGTACTTC; cdr3_aa: CASSFPGTYEQYF
j_call: TRBJ2-4; v_call: TRBV28; d_call: TRBD1; clone_size: once; cdr3_nt: TGTGCCATTAAACCAGACAGGGTGGGAAACATTCAGTACTTC; cdr3_aa: CAIKPDRVGNIQYF
j_call: TRBJ1-3; v_call: TRBV14; d_call: NA; clone_size: NA; cdr3_nt: TGTGCCAGCAGCCAAGTGGGAGCTGGAAACACCATATATTTT; cdr3_aa: CASSQVGAGNTIYF
j_call: TRBJ1-5; v_call: TRBV30; d_call: TRBD1; clone_size: NA; cdr3_nt: TGTGCCTGGAGTGTTACAGGGGTGCGTCAGCCCCAGCATTTT; cdr3_aa: CAWSVTGVRQPQHF
j_call: TRBJ1-5; v_call: TRBV18; d_call: NA; clone_size: NA; cdr3_nt: TGTGCCAGCTCACCTTCGACCCGGGGTAAAAATCAGCCCCAGCATTTT; cdr3_aa: CASSPSTRGKNQPQHF
j_call: TRBJ2-5; v_call: TRBV2; d_call: TRBD2; clone_size: NA; cdr3_nt: TGTGCCAGCAGTGAAACCAGGGAGGGAGAGACCCAGTACTTC; cdr3_aa: CASSETREGETQYF
j_call: TRBJ2-1; v_call: TRBV29-1; d_call: NA; clone_size: once; cdr3_nt: TGCAGCGGAAGGGACTTTACCTACAATGAGCAGTTCTTC; cdr3_aa: CSGRDFTYNEQFF
j_call: TRBJ2-3; v_call: TRBV5-1; d_call: TRBD2; clone_size: once; cdr3_nt: TGCGCCAGCAGCTCCGGGACTAGCGGACGAGCTAGAGATACGCAGTATTTT; cdr3_aa: CASSSGTSGRARDTQYF
j_call: TRBJ2-6; v_call: TRBV30; d_call: TRBD1; clone_size: NA; cdr3_nt: TGTGCCTGGAGTCGACAGGGGAGGACCAACGTCCTGACTTTC; cdr3_aa: CAWSRQGRTNVLTF
j_call: TRBJ1-1; v_call: TRBV6-1; d_call: NA; clone_size: NA; cdr3_nt: TGTGCCAGCAGTGCAGGGGTCACTGAAGCTTTCTTT; cdr3_aa: CASSAGVTEAFF
j_call: TRBJ2-1; v_call: TRBV5-1; d_call: TRBD2; clone_size: once; cdr3_nt: TGCGCCAGCAGCTCCCGCCCGACTAGCGGAGGGGACCAGTTCTTC; cdr3_aa: CASSSRPTSGGDQFF
j_call: TRBJ1-2; v_call: TRBV16; d_call: NA; clone_size: NA; cdr3_nt: TGTGCCAGCAGCCAATCGATCGCAGGTGTCAGCTATGGCTACACCTTC; cdr3_aa: CASSQSIAGVSYGYTF
j_call: TRBJ1-2; v_call: TRBV9; d_call: NA; clone_size: NA; cdr3_nt: TGTGCCAGCAGCGTAGATTGGGGGCAGGCTAACTATGGCTACACCTTC; cdr3_aa: CASSVDWGQANYGYTF
j_call: TRBJ1-1; v_call: TRBV4-1; d_call: NA; clone_size: NA; cdr3_nt: TGCGCCAGCAGCCAAGAGGGGGCCGGGGGGACTGAAGCTTTCTTT; cdr3_aa: CASSQEGAGGTEAFF
j_call: TRBJ2-5; v_call: TRBV15; d_call: TRBD2; clone_size: few; cdr3_nt: TGTGCCACCAGGCGGGAGGGCCGGGAGACCCAGTACTTC; cdr3_aa: CATRREGRETQYF
j_call: TRBJ1-1; v_call: TRBV10-2; d_call: TRBD1; clone_size: NA; cdr3_nt: TGCGCCAGCAGTTCCCTCCTCCGGGACAGAAATCAAGGGAACACTGAAGCTTTCTTT; cdr3_aa: CASSSLLRDRNQGNTEAFF